This is a list of T cell receptor beta chains from one sample in a study of blood T cell repertoires in COVID-19. TCRdb's copy holds only in-frame clones and misses some; the assay was immunoSEQ multiplex PCR. Here the sample spans about 170,000 clones, about four fifths being singletons. Sequenced input: peripheral blood. These receptors were collected from an elderly woman with acute or convalescent COVID-19. CDR3s include the opening cysteine and the closing phenylalanine or tryptophan. Fields, in order: J gene, clone size, V gene, D gene, CDR3 protein, CDR3 DNA. The D gene is left open where the match is weak. Part of the rows lack a size; the others show once, few, many or a class for expanded clones.

j_gene: TRBJ2-1; abundance: once; v_gene: TRBV19; d_gene: TRBD1; CDR3aa: CASATGGSSYNEQFF; CDR3nt: TGTGCCAGTGCCACAGGGGGCAGCTCCTACAATGAGCAGTTCTTC
j_gene: TRBJ1-1; abundance: .; v_gene: TRBV6-6; d_gene: .; CDR3aa: CASKATTANTEAFF; CDR3nt: TGTGCCAGCAAGGCGACGACAGCGAACACTGAAGCTTTCTTT
j_gene: TRBJ1-4; abundance: .; v_gene: TRBV2; d_gene: TRBD1; CDR3aa: CASSPDRGREKLFF; CDR3nt: TGTGCCAGCAGTCCGGACAGGGGACGTGAAAAACTGTTTTTT
j_gene: TRBJ2-7; abundance: .; v_gene: TRBV27; d_gene: .; CDR3aa: CASSSLTGTYEQYF; CDR3nt: TGTGCCAGCAGTTCGCTGACAGGCACCTACGAGCAGTACTTC
j_gene: TRBJ2-5; abundance: .; v_gene: TRBV9; d_gene: .; CDR3aa: CASSVAAGFQETQYF; CDR3nt: TGTGCCAGCAGCGTCGCCGCGGGGTTCCAAGAGACCCAGTACTTC
j_gene: TRBJ2-7; abundance: .; v_gene: TRBV6-1; d_gene: .; CDR3aa: CASSERRGAYEQYF; CDR3nt: TGTGCCAGCAGTGAACGCAGGGGGGCGTACGAGCAGTACTTC
j_gene: TRBJ1-1; abundance: .; v_gene: TRBV5-1; d_gene: TRBD1; CDR3aa: CASSLTTGSILSAFF; CDR3nt: TGCGCCAGCAGCTTGACGACAGGGAGTATACTGTCAGCTTTCTTT
j_gene: TRBJ1-5; abundance: .; v_gene: TRBV2; d_gene: .; CDR3aa: CASSSDRFNQPQHF; CDR3nt: TGTGCCAGCAGCTCCGACAGGTTCAATCAGCCCCAGCATTTT
j_gene: TRBJ1-3; abundance: .; v_gene: TRBV28; d_gene: .; CDR3aa: CASSSSAAITTYSGNTIYF; CDR3nt: TGTGCCAGCAGTTCGTCAGCGGCTATTACTACGTACTCTGGAAACACCATATATTTT
j_gene: TRBJ1-2; abundance: .; v_gene: TRBV10-3; d_gene: TRBD1; CDR3aa: CAAKTGGEDGYTF; CDR3nt: TGTGCCGCCAAGACAGGGGGCGAAGATGGCTACACCTTC
j_gene: TRBJ2-1; abundance: .; v_gene: TRBV7-6; d_gene: .; CDR3aa: CASSLAGGNNEQFF; CDR3nt: TGTGCCAGCAGCTTAGCCGGCGGGAACAATGAGCAGTTCTTC
j_gene: TRBJ1-1; abundance: .; v_gene: TRBV4-3; d_gene: .; CDR3aa: CASSRSRTGGTEAFF; CDR3nt: TGCGCCAGCAGCCGGTCCCGAACGGGTGGCACTGAAGCTTTCTTT
j_gene: TRBJ2-2; abundance: .; v_gene: TRBV7-9; d_gene: TRBD1; CDR3aa: CASSLLRTGYTGELFF; CDR3nt: TGTGCCAGCAGCTTACTACGGACAGGGTACACCGGGGAGCTGTTTTTT
j_gene: TRBJ2-3; abundance: once; v_gene: TRBV27; d_gene: .; CDR3aa: CASSIAGTDTQYF; CDR3nt: TGTGCCAGCAGTATAGCGGGCACAGATACGCAGTATTTT
j_gene: TRBJ2-7; abundance: .; v_gene: TRBV7-8; d_gene: TRBD1; CDR3aa: CASSSDRTGAYEQYF; CDR3nt: TGTGCCAGCAGCTCAGATAGGACAGGGGCCTACGAGCAGTACTTC
j_gene: TRBJ1-1; abundance: once; v_gene: TRBV30; d_gene: .; CDR3aa: CAWNGPVMNTEAFF; CDR3nt: TGTGCCTGGAATGGGCCAGTCATGAACACTGAAGCTTTCTTT
j_gene: TRBJ2-7; abundance: few; v_gene: TRBV28; d_gene: TRBD1; CDR3aa: CASTLGGQGDYEQYF; CDR3nt: TGTGCCAGCACCCTGGGGGGACAGGGGGACTACGAGCAGTACTTC
j_gene: TRBJ2-2; abundance: .; v_gene: TRBV5-1; d_gene: .; CDR3aa: CASSLDGNTGELFF; CDR3nt: TGCGCCAGCAGCTTGGACGGGAACACCGGGGAGCTGTTTTTT
j_gene: TRBJ2-2; abundance: .; v_gene: TRBV19; d_gene: TRBD1; CDR3aa: CASSRDRGETGELFF; CDR3nt: TGTGCCAGTAGTAGGGACAGGGGGGAGACCGGGGAGCTGTTTTTT
j_gene: TRBJ2-2; abundance: .; v_gene: TRBV5-1; d_gene: .; CDR3aa: CASSTGATGNTGELFF; CDR3nt: TGCGCCAGCAGCACGGGCGCGACAGGCAACACCGGGGAGCTGTTTTTT
j_gene: TRBJ1-2; abundance: .; v_gene: TRBV28; d_gene: .; CDR3aa: CATNRQAFGYTF; CDR3nt: TGTGCCACGAATCGACAGGCCTTTGGCTACACCTTC
j_gene: TRBJ2-3; abundance: .; v_gene: TRBV4-3; d_gene: .; CDR3aa: CASSQNRVGDTQYF; CDR3nt: TGCGCCAGCAGCCAAAACAGGGTCGGAGATACGCAGTATTTT
j_gene: TRBJ2-2; abundance: .; v_gene: TRBV7-9; d_gene: .; CDR3aa: CASSPLYGGGELFF; CDR3nt: TGTGCCAGCAGCCCCTTGTACGGAGGCGGGGAGCTGTTTTTT
j_gene: TRBJ1-5; abundance: few; v_gene: TRBV6-2/TRBV6-3; d_gene: .; CDR3aa: CASSYLMRQSNQPQHF; CDR3nt: TGTGCCAGCAGTTACCTGATGAGACAGAGCAATCAGCCCCAGCATTTT
j_gene: TRBJ2-1; abundance: .; v_gene: TRBV7-9; d_gene: .; CDR3aa: CASSSTGTYNEQFF; CDR3nt: TGTGCCAGCAGCTCTACCGGGACCTACAATGAGCAGTTCTTC
j_gene: TRBJ1-1; abundance: .; v_gene: TRBV7-2; d_gene: .; CDR3aa: CASSTQGSTEAFF; CDR3nt: TGTGCCAGCAGCACTCAGGGGTCCACTGAAGCTTTCTTT
j_gene: TRBJ1-5; abundance: .; v_gene: TRBV6-5; d_gene: .; CDR3aa: CASIGILPPQHF; CDR3nt: TGTGCCAGCATCGGGATTTTACCGCCCCAGCATTTT
j_gene: TRBJ1-5; abundance: once; v_gene: TRBV6-5; d_gene: .; CDR3aa: CASSTADGYNQPQHF; CDR3nt: TGTGCCAGCAGTACAGCGGACGGTTACAATCAGCCCCAGCATTTT
j_gene: TRBJ1-1; abundance: .; v_gene: TRBV6-2/TRBV6-3; d_gene: .; CDR3aa: CASSYGRMNTEAFF; CDR3nt: TGTGCCAGCAGTTACGGCCGAATGAACACTGAAGCTTTCTTT
j_gene: TRBJ1-4; abundance: .; v_gene: TRBV7-9; d_gene: .; CDR3aa: CASSAGRENEKLFF; CDR3nt: TGTGCCAGCAGCGCGGGAAGAGAAAATGAAAAACTGTTTTTT
j_gene: TRBJ2-2; abundance: few; v_gene: TRBV7-2; d_gene: .; CDR3aa: CASSLAITRELFF; CDR3nt: TGTGCCAGCAGCTTAGCGATCACAAGGGAGCTGTTTTTT
j_gene: TRBJ2-7; abundance: few; v_gene: TRBV4-3; d_gene: .; CDR3aa: CASSQDLRREQYF; CDR3nt: TGCGCCAGCAGCCAAGATCTGAGGAGGGAGCAGTACTTC
j_gene: TRBJ2-5; abundance: .; v_gene: TRBV30; d_gene: .; CDR3aa: CAWSPGQETQYF; CDR3nt: TGTGCCTGGAGTCCGGGACAAGAGACCCAGTACTTC
j_gene: TRBJ1-6; abundance: .; v_gene: TRBV6-5; d_gene: .; CDR3aa: CASRGRGLYNSPLHF; CDR3nt: TGTGCCAGCAGGGGCAGGGGCTTATATAATTCACCCCTCCACTTT
j_gene: TRBJ2-2; abundance: .; v_gene: TRBV19; d_gene: .; CDR3aa: CASSISAGPLGGELFF; CDR3nt: TGTGCCAGTAGTATCTCTGCGGGGCCCCTGGGGGGGGAGCTGTTTTTT
j_gene: TRBJ1-3; abundance: .; v_gene: TRBV28; d_gene: TRBD1; CDR3aa: CASSSPNRGWENTIYF; CDR3nt: TGTGCCAGCAGTTCACCCAACAGGGGATGGGAAAACACCATATATTTT
j_gene: TRBJ2-1; abundance: .; v_gene: TRBV24-1; d_gene: .; CDR3aa: CATSDPGRGPYNEQFF; CDR3nt: TGTGCCACCAGTGACCCCGGGAGGGGGCCCTACAATGAGCAGTTCTTC
j_gene: TRBJ1-3; abundance: .; v_gene: TRBV9; d_gene: .; CDR3aa: CASSVAPIGNTIYF; CDR3nt: TGTGCCAGCAGCGTAGCCCCCATCGGAAACACCATATATTTT
j_gene: TRBJ2-1; abundance: .; v_gene: TRBV5-1; d_gene: TRBD2; CDR3aa: CASSSTPTSGYNEQFF; CDR3nt: TGCGCCAGCAGCTCAACCCCGACTAGCGGATACAATGAGCAGTTCTTC
j_gene: TRBJ1-5; abundance: .; v_gene: TRBV6-2/TRBV6-3; d_gene: .; CDR3aa: CASSYRTERNQPQHF; CDR3nt: TGTGCCAGCAGTTACCGGACAGAGAGGAATCAGCCCCAGCATTTT
j_gene: TRBJ1-2; abundance: .; v_gene: TRBV4-1; d_gene: .; CDR3aa: CASSQEGSYGYTF; CDR3nt: TGCGCCAGCAGCCAAGAGGGCAGCTATGGCTACACCTTC
j_gene: TRBJ2-2; abundance: .; v_gene: TRBV30; d_gene: .; CDR3aa: CAWINAAGELFF; CDR3nt: TGTGCCTGGATAAATGCAGCCGGGGAGCTGTTTTTT
j_gene: TRBJ2-2; abundance: few; v_gene: TRBV4-1; d_gene: .; CDR3aa: CASSQEGTRNTGELFF; CDR3nt: TGCGCCAGCAGCCAAGAAGGGACACGGAACACCGGGGAGCTGTTTTTT
j_gene: TRBJ1-3; abundance: .; v_gene: TRBV6-6; d_gene: .; CDR3aa: CASTGVSGNTIYF; CDR3nt: TGTGCCAGCACAGGGGTGTCTGGAAACACCATATATTTT
j_gene: TRBJ1-1; abundance: .; v_gene: TRBV6-6; d_gene: .; CDR3aa: CASSYASMNTEAFF; CDR3nt: TGTGCCAGCAGTTACGCGTCAATGAACACTGAAGCTTTCTTT
j_gene: TRBJ2-1; abundance: .; v_gene: TRBV11-2; d_gene: TRBD2; CDR3aa: CASSLGGTSGKVEQFF; CDR3nt: TGTGCCAGCAGCTTAGGCGGGACTAGTGGGAAGGTTGAGCAGTTCTTC
j_gene: TRBJ1-1; abundance: .; v_gene: TRBV5-8; d_gene: .; CDR3aa: CASSLFLSSQGNTEAFF; CDR3nt: TGTGCCAGCAGCTTGTTCTTATCTTCTCAGGGGAACACTGAAGCTTTCTTT
j_gene: TRBJ2-2; abundance: many; v_gene: TRBV6-2/TRBV6-3; d_gene: .; CDR3aa: CASSYAGRGNTGELFF; CDR3nt: TGTGCCAGCAGTTACGCGGGACGGGGGAACACCGGGGAGCTGTTTTTT
j_gene: TRBJ2-1; abundance: .; v_gene: TRBV29-1; d_gene: .; CDR3aa: CSVEGVAEYNEQFF; CDR3nt: TGCAGCGTTGAAGGTGTAGCGGAGTACAATGAGCAGTTCTTC
j_gene: TRBJ1-4; abundance: .; v_gene: TRBV9; d_gene: .; CDR3aa: CASSGSRSRGGEKLFF; CDR3nt: TGTGCCAGCAGCGGCAGTAGGTCCCGAGGGGGTGAAAAACTGTTTTTT
j_gene: TRBJ1-2; abundance: .; v_gene: TRBV27; d_gene: .; CDR3aa: CASSPFSQGSHGYTF; CDR3nt: TGTGCCAGCAGCCCTTTCTCCCAGGGGTCGCATGGCTACACCTTC
j_gene: TRBJ1-5; abundance: .; v_gene: TRBV19; d_gene: .; CDR3aa: CASSMVGGDQPQHF; CDR3nt: TGTGCCAGTAGTATGGTGGGAGGGGATCAGCCCCAGCATTTT
j_gene: TRBJ2-1; abundance: once; v_gene: TRBV24-1; d_gene: TRBD1; CDR3aa: CATSDPGQGLNNEQFF; CDR3nt: TGTGCCACCAGTGATCCGGGACAGGGGTTAAACAATGAGCAGTTCTTC
j_gene: TRBJ1-3; abundance: once; v_gene: TRBV12-5; d_gene: .; CDR3aa: CASGLGGLGGNTIYF; CDR3nt: TGTGCTAGTGGTTTGGGTGGGCTCGGTGGAAACACCATATATTTT
j_gene: TRBJ1-3; abundance: .; v_gene: TRBV30; d_gene: .; CDR3aa: CAGRGSGNTIYF; CDR3nt: TGTGCCGGAAGGGGTTCTGGAAACACCATATATTTT